These T cell receptor beta chains were read from a single sample in a study of OX40 agonist ivuxolimab in advanced cancers. Repertoires were generated with immunoSEQ multiplex PCR, while TCRdb's copy carries only in-frame clones and drops some. The data contain fewer than 90,000 clones, 93% of them seen just once; the ten biggest clones take up around 6%. The sample consisted of CD4+ or CD8+ T cells sorted from blood, taken in a trial of the OX40 agonist ivuxolimab. Every receptor here comes from an adult with an advanced solid tumor such as melanoma, head and neck, liver or kidney cancer. Both conserved end residues are part of each CDR3. A D gene is named only where the DNA matches it firmly. The size of a clone is reported for some rows only, either as once, few or many, or as a class for expanded clones.

V gene	clone size	J gene	D gene	CDR3 DNA	CDR3 protein
TRBV6-5	once	TRBJ1-2	NA	TGTGCCAGCAGCCCCCCGGCGGGAGGGGATGGCTACACCTTC	CASSPPAGGDGYTF
TRBV12-5	NA	TRBJ1-6	NA	TGTGCTAGTGGCTACCAGGGATATAATTCACCCCTCCACTTT	CASGYQGYNSPLHF
TRBV6-1	NA	TRBJ1-5	TRBD1	TGTGCCACCGAACTCAGGGGGCGCGGCAATCAGCCCCAGCATTTT	CATELRGRGNQPQHF
TRBV11-2	NA	TRBJ2-7	NA	TGTGCCAGCAGCTTAACGCCGGGACCGACATTAATCTACGAGCAGTACTTC	CASSLTPGPTLIYEQYF
TRBV9	NA	TRBJ2-3	NA	TGTGCCAGCAGCGTAGAGGGAGGGGGGGTTGGCACAGATACGCAGTATTTT	CASSVEGGGVGTDTQYF
TRBV7-2	NA	TRBJ2-5	TRBD2	TGTGCCAGCAGCCAAAGCGGGGGGGCTGGGGAGACCCAGTACTTC	CASSQSGGAGETQYF
TRBV7-6	NA	TRBJ2-3	TRBD2	TGTGCCAGCAGCTTAGATGGGGGGGTTAGCACAGATACGCAGTATTTT	CASSLDGGVSTDTQYF
TRBV2	NA	TRBJ2-7	TRBD1	TGTGCCAGCAGTGAAGCTGGGACAGGGTACTACGAGCAGTACTTC	CASSEAGTGYYEQYF
TRBV5-6	NA	TRBJ2-7	TRBD2	TGTGCCAGCCACGCGGGAGGGTCCTACGAGCAGTACTTC	CASHAGGSYEQYF
TRBV9	NA	TRBJ2-5	TRBD2	TGTGCCAGCAGCGTAGAGGGCCAGGGAGGGGAGACCCAGTACTTC	CASSVEGQGGETQYF
TRBV4-1	NA	TRBJ1-1	NA	TGCGCCAGCAGCCAAGAACGGGCAGGGCTAGACTGGAACACTGAAGCTTTCTTT	CASSQERAGLDWNTEAFF
TRBV25-1	NA	TRBJ2-7	NA	TGTGCCAGCAGTGTAACTTACGAGCAGTACTTC	CASSVTYEQYF
TRBV28	NA	TRBJ2-5	NA	TGTGCCAGCATGAGAAGGGCCTCGTTGGAGACCCAGTACTTC	CASMRRASLETQYF
TRBV2	NA	TRBJ1-1	NA	TGTGCCAGCAGTGGGGACGTACTTAACACTGAAGCTTTCTTT	CASSGDVLNTEAFF
TRBV7-9	NA	TRBJ2-7	TRBD1	TGTGCCAGCAGCCCCTCTTCACAGGGGGCAGCCTACGAGCAGTACTTC	CASSPSSQGAAYEQYF
TRBV28	NA	TRBJ1-2	NA	TGTGCCAGCAGTTTACCTCAGGTAGATGGCTACACCTTC	CASSLPQVDGYTF
TRBV29-1	NA	TRBJ2-1	TRBD1	TGCAGCGTTGAAGATGTCGGGACAGACAATGAGCAGTTCTTC	CSVEDVGTDNEQFF
TRBV4-3	NA	TRBJ2-7	NA	TGCGCCAGCAGCCAAGCTTGGACCGCCTACGAGCAGTACTTC	CASSQAWTAYEQYF
TRBV27	NA	TRBJ1-2	NA	TGTGCCAGCAGTTCGCTTGTGGACAGAATCTATGGCTACACCTTC	CASSSLVDRIYGYTF
TRBV29-1	NA	TRBJ1-2	TRBD1	TGCAGCGTCGAGGGACAGGGTTCTAACTATGGCTACACCTTC	CSVEGQGSNYGYTF
TRBV12-5	NA	TRBJ1-5	NA	TGTGCTAGTGGTAGCAACCGGTATAGCAATCAGCCCCAGCATTTT	CASGSNRYSNQPQHF
TRBV2	NA	TRBJ1-1	NA	TGTGCCAGCGGCCCCGAGTGGGGAAACACTGAAGCTTTCTTT	CASGPEWGNTEAFF
TRBV30	NA	TRBJ2-7	NA	TGTGCCTGGAGTCGGGCAGTCACCTCCTACGAGCAGTACTTC	CAWSRAVTSYEQYF
TRBV2	NA	TRBJ1-2	NA	TGTGCCAGCAGTGATGGAATCGCTGGCTACACCTTC	CASSDGIAGYTF
TRBV10-2	NA	TRBJ2-1	NA	TGCGCCAGCAGTGACGGCGGGAAGGGGTTCTTC	CASSDGGKGFF
TRBV5-8	NA	TRBJ2-7	TRBD1	TGTGCCAGCAGCTTTAGGGACAGCGAGCAGTACTTC	CASSFRDSEQYF
TRBV9	NA	TRBJ2-1	TRBD2	TGTGCCAGCAGCGCCCTCAGCGGGAGTTCCTACAATGAGCAGTTCTTC	CASSALSGSSYNEQFF
TRBV10-3	NA	TRBJ2-7	TRBD2	TGTGCCATCAGTCAAGCGGGGAAGGGCTACGAGCAGTACTTC	CAISQAGKGYEQYF
TRBV6-5	NA	TRBJ2-1	TRBD1	TGTGCCAGCAGTTATCAACCGGGACAGGGGGTGAATGAGCAGTTCTTC	CASSYQPGQGVNEQFF
TRBV29-1	NA	TRBJ2-7	NA	TGCAGCGTTGAAGATGGTGCAGAGACCTACGAGCAGTACTTC	CSVEDGAETYEQYF
TRBV5-4	NA	TRBJ2-7	NA	TGTGCCAGCAGTGAAGGTTGGGGAGGAGCCTACGAGCAGTACTTC	CASSEGWGGAYEQYF
TRBV5-1	once	TRBJ2-7	TRBD1	TGCGCCAGCAGCTTGAAGACAGGGCCCCACGAGCAGTACTTC	CASSLKTGPHEQYF
TRBV7-6	once	TRBJ2-7	TRBD1	TGTGCCAGCAGCTACGGGACAGGGGGGAACTACGAGCAGTACTTC	CASSYGTGGNYEQYF
TRBV5-1	NA	TRBJ2-7	TRBD1	TGCGCCAGCAGCCTATTCGACAGGGTGTACGAGCAGTACTTC	CASSLFDRVYEQYF
TRBV19	once	TRBJ2-1	NA	TGTGCCAGTAGTATGGCGCTAGGCCCACAAGGAGGGCAGTTCTTC	CASSMALGPQGGQFF
TRBV5-6	NA	TRBJ1-1	NA	TGTGCCAGCAGCTTCGGGGGGACTGAAGCTTTCTTT	CASSFGGTEAFF
TRBV5-6	NA	TRBJ2-7	TRBD1	TGTGCCAGCAGCTTACAGGGGGCCCTCCCCTACGAGCAGTACTTC	CASSLQGALPYEQYF
TRBV5-6	NA	TRBJ1-1	NA	TGTGCCAGCAGCTTTGGGGGCACTGAAGCTTTCTTT	CASSFGGTEAFF
TRBV5-1	NA	TRBJ2-3	NA	TGCGCCAGCAGCTTGGTTTATTTCTCGGCAGCAGATACGCAGTATTTT	CASSLVYFSAADTQYF
TRBV27	NA	TRBJ1-1	TRBD1	TGTGCCAGCAAGGTGAGGGGGCTGAACACTGAAGCTTTCTTT	CASKVRGLNTEAFF
TRBV9	NA	TRBJ2-7	NA	TGTGCCAGCAGCGGGGGGGACCGCCCAATCCCCTACGAGCAGTACTTC	CASSGGDRPIPYEQYF
TRBV19	NA	TRBJ1-4	NA	TGTGCCAGTAGTATAGGGGGCGCAACTAATGAAAAACTGTTTTTT	CASSIGGATNEKLFF
TRBV7-6	NA	TRBJ2-7	NA	TGTGCCAGCAGCTTCCGACAGGTGAACTACGAGCAGTACTTC	CASSFRQVNYEQYF
TRBV25-1	NA	TRBJ1-6	NA	TGTGCCAGCAGGGTCGAGGACGGACCTGGTTCACCCCTCCACTTT	CASRVEDGPGSPLHF
TRBV10-1	NA	TRBJ2-1	TRBD1	TGCGCCAGCAGTGTGGGCAGGGGGACGGAGCAGTTCTTC	CASSVGRGTEQFF
TRBV7-3	NA	TRBJ2-1	TRBD2	TGTGCCAGCAGCACGGGACTAGCGGACTACAATGAGCAGTTCTTC	CASSTGLADYNEQFF
TRBV6-5	NA	TRBJ1-5	NA	TGTGCCAGCAGCCCCGACGTAAATCAGCCCCAGCATTTT	CASSPDVNQPQHF
TRBV2	NA	TRBJ2-2	TRBD2	TGTGCCAGCACCGAGCCCCTTTATAGCGGGGGGCCGAACACCGGGGAGCTGTTTTTT	CASTEPLYSGGPNTGELFF
TRBV9	NA	TRBJ2-1	TRBD2	TGTGCCAGCAGCGTCCGCCCGGGGGCGGGAGGGAGTTCCTACAATGAGCAGTTCTTC	CASSVRPGAGGSSYNEQFF
TRBV7-2	NA	TRBJ2-3	NA	TGTGCCAGCAGCGCTCCGGATACGCAGTATTTT	CASSAPDTQYF